A single sample gave rise to the 32 T cell receptor beta chains below, sequenced in a study of T cell changes during pregnancy in multiple sclerosis. The data were produced by immunoSEQ multiplex PCR, yet TCRdb's version contains in-frame clones alone and is incomplete. The table records almost 35,000 clones, almost 90% of them present only once. Sequenced material: CD8+ T cells from peripheral blood mononuclear cells, taken after pregnancy. The receptor source for this set is a female donor with multiple sclerosis, enrolled in a pregnancy study.

The DNA for the CDR3 is TGTGCCTGGAGTGTCATAGCGGGGGGGCCGTACGAGCAGTACTTC. Translation: CAWSVIAGGPYEQYF. This chain connects TRBV30 to TRBJ2-7; 11 nucleotides align to TRBD2. V was pared by 0 bases and J by 4 bases, with 5 bases of the junction left unmatched. CDR1 is GTSNPN and CDR2 is SVGIG in the germline V gene (reference sequence). There are 15 residues in the CDR3. Variable domain in full (rest from reference TRBV30 and TRBJ2-7): SQTIHQWPATLVQPVGSPLSLECTVEGTSNPNLYWYRQAAGRGLQLLFYSVGIGQISSEVPQNLSASRPQDRQFILSSKKLLLSDSGFYLCAWSVIAGGPYEQYFGPGTRLTVT.

The rearrangement uses TRBV9 and TRBJ2-2; D ambiguous. Trimming removed 3 bases from V and 2 bases from J, with 8 bases in between. The CDR3 loop spans 14 amino acids. Germline V gives CDR1 SGDLS, CDR2 YYNGEE. The CDR3 loop is CASSASRNTGELFF. The CDR3 DNA is TGTGCCAGCAGCGCCTCCAGAAACACCGGGGAGCTGTTTTTT.

The rearrangement links TRBV6-5 to TRBJ1-3; D is unresolved. The V and J ends lost 0 bases and 10 bases respectively, with 10 bases between them. There are 13 residues in the CDR3. Germline CDR1 MNHEY, CDR2 SVGAGI. DNA of the CDR3: TGTGCCAGCAGTTACTCGACCGGGTCGACCATATATTTT. Its protein is CASSYSTGSTIYF.

The chain links TRBV5-4 to TRBJ2-5; TRBD1 might be the D (6 bases). CDR1 and CDR2 from the germline V gene are SGHNT and YYREEE (reference sequence). The CDR3 is made up of 16 amino acids. V was trimmed by 3 bases and J by 11 bases, leaving 26 bases between them. The CDR3 loop reads CASSSTMGALLMEQYF. CDR3 nucleotides: TGTGCCAGCAGCTCAACAATGGGGGCCTTGTTGATGGAGCAGTACTTC.

The V call is TRBV9, the J call TRBJ1-5; maybe TRBD1 (5 bases). CDR3 length: 17 residues. Germline CDR1 and CDR2: SGDLS and YYNGEE. V was trimmed by 4 bases and J by 7 bases, leaving 24 bases between them. In DNA form, the CDR3 reads TGTGCCAGCAGCCCCTATCTGGCCAGGGAGGCCACACAGCCCCAGCATTTT. Translating gives CASSPYLAREATQPQHF.

This sequence joins TRBV30 and TRBJ2-1; TRBD2 matches 8 bases. CDR3 length: 15 amino acids. With 7 bases clipped from V and 7 bases from J, the junction kept 15 bases outside the gene matches. Germline CDR1 reads GTSNPN; CDR2 reads SVGIG (reference sequence). This CDR3 reads CASRPGGAHQNEQFF. CDR3 DNA sequence: TGTGCCTCCCGTCCGGGGGGGGCCCACCAGAATGAGCAGTTCTTC.

The chain employs TRBV19 and TRBJ1-1; TRBD1 aligns across 7 bases. CDR3 size: 13 residues. V lost 7 bases and J lost 2; bases outside the gene matches: 4. In germline, CDR1 is LNHDA, CDR2 SQIVND (reference sequence). Here the CDR3 DNA reads TGTGCCAGTAACGACAGGGTTAACACTGAAGCTTTCTTT. This translates into CASNDRVNTEAFF.

The chain recombines TRBV7-8 with TRBJ2-7, with 11 bases fitting TRBD1. From germline, CDR1 is SGHVS and CDR2 FQNEAQ. The junction had 3 bases not matched to a gene; V was cut back by 1 base and J by 1 base. The CDR3 is 16 amino acids. CDR3 DNA: TGTGCCAGCAGCTTAGACGGGACAGGGGGGTCCTACGAGCAGTACTTC. Amino acid sequence: CASSLDGTGGSYEQYF.

A remark on this clone: A read error may produce the germline difference seen at one junction end. The chain joins TRBV7-9 to TRBJ1-2; D call uncertain. This CDR3 contains 12 residues. Germline CDR1 reads SEHNR; CDR2 reads FQNEAQ (reference sequence). The CDR3: CASSLSITEGSF. The CDR3 nucleotides are TGTGCCAGCAGCTTAAGTATAACGGAGGGTAGCTTC.

CDR3 sequence: CASSYTGNTEAFF. The CDR3 region has the DNA TGTGCCAGCAGTTATACAGGGAACACTGAAGCTTTCTTT. The chain combines TRBV6-5 with TRBJ1-1, with TRBD1 as a possible D gene (5 bases). The CDR3 has 13 amino acids. V was pared by 3 bases and J by 1 base, with 6 bases between. Germline V gene sequence: CDR1 MNHEY, CDR2 SVGAGI.

The CDR3 nucleotides are TGCGCCAGCAGCCGCCAGGGACAGGGGGTACCTTATAATGAAAAACTGTTTTTT. Translation gives CASSRQGQGVPYNEKLFF. The chain links TRBV4-3 to TRBJ1-4; TRBD1 matches at 11 bases. The CDR3 has 18 residues. Germline V gene data show CDR1 as LGHNA and CDR2 as YSLEER. Unmatched junction bases numbered 11, after V lost 4 bases and J lost 4 bases.

V is TRBV5-5 and J is TRBJ1-1; D is perhaps TRBD1 (5 bases). V dropped 3 bases and J dropped 3 bases, with 24 bases sitting between them. CDR1 is SGHKS and CDR2 is YYEKEE in the germline V gene (reference sequence). The CDR3 loop spans 18 amino acids. This chain's CDR3 is CASSSPSLPLGPYTEAFF. CDR3 DNA sequence: TGTGCCAGCAGCTCCCCTTCCCTTCCTTTGGGGCCTTACACTGAAGCTTTCTTT.

This chain links TRBV7-6 with TRBJ2-3; TRBD1 aligns across 8 bases. In germline, CDR1 is SGHVS, CDR2 FNYEAQ. The CDR3 length is 16 residues. The J segment lost 3 bases and the V segment lost 6 bases, leaving 11 bases of the junction unmatched. The CDR3 reads CASSQGAGTGTDTQYF. The CDR3 nucleotides read TGTGCCAGCAGTCAGGGGGCGGGGACGGGAACAGATACGCAGTATTTT. Based on the CDR3 plus reference TRBV7-6 and TRBJ2-3, the full variable domain is GAGVSQSPRYKVTKRGQDVALRCDPISGHVSLYWYRQALGQGPEFLTYFNYEAQQDKSGLPNDRFSAERPEGSISTLTIQRTEQRDSAMYRCASSQGAGTGTDTQYFGPGTRLTVL.

V usage is TRBV7-9 and J usage is TRBJ2-1, with 7 bases identical to TRBD2. Losses at the gene ends were 4 bases for V and 4 bases for J; bases not matched to a gene: 10. This CDR3 region has 16 residues. Germline CDR1 SEHNR, CDR2 FQNEAQ (reference sequence). The CDR3: CASSSIRDYLYNEQFF. The CDR3 DNA reads as TGTGCCAGCAGCTCCATCCGGGACTACCTTTACAATGAGCAGTTCTTC.

This clone was seen a handful of times. The junction shows a germline mismatch at one end, possibly a read error. The CDR3 DNA reads as TGCGCCAGCAGCCAAGAATTGGGGACAGGGGGCGACGAGCAGTACTTC. Its protein is CASSQELGTGGDEQYF. This chain uses TRBV5-4 with TRBJ2-7, with TRBD1 matching 12 bases. Germline V CDR1 and CDR2: SGHNT, YYREEE (reference sequence). The CDR3 is 16 residues long.

The chain couples TRBV9 to TRBJ1-1; maybe TRBD1 (6 bases). In germline, CDR1 is SGDLS, CDR2 YYNGEE. V lost 4 bases, J lost 0 bases, and 19 bases lay in between. CDR3 length: 17 amino acids. Here the CDR3 DNA reads TGTGCCAGCAGCCCCCGTGGGGGGGGCGCGATGAACACTGAAGCTTTCTTT. Encoded protein: CASSPRGGGAMNTEAFF.

This chain links TRBV7-8 with TRBJ1-5; TRBD1 matches 7 bases. Trimming removed 5 bases from V and 5 bases from J; junction bases left unmatched: 12. Germline CDR1 reads SGHVS; CDR2 reads FQNEAQ. The CDR3 is 16 amino acids. CDR3 amino acids: CASSHGTQGSYQPQHF. The CDR3 DNA reads TGTGCCAGCAGCCATGGGACACAGGGGAGTTATCAGCCCCAGCATTTT.

This sequence joins TRBV6-6 and TRBJ2-5; no definite D call. This CDR3 region has 15 residues. Trimming removed 1 base at V and 2 bases at J, with 11 bases between. Germline V gives CDR1 MNHNY, CDR2 SVGAGI (reference sequence). In DNA form, the CDR3 reads TGTGCCAGCAGTTACTTGTACAGACAACAAGAGACCCAGTACTTC. Translation: CASSYLYRQQETQYF.

This CDR3 reads CASSFTPWTATNEKLFF. The DNA of the CDR3 is TGCGCCAGCAGCTTTACTCCCTGGACAGCCACTAATGAAAAACTGTTTTTT. J is TRBJ1-4 and V is TRBV5-1, with D perhaps TRBD1 (6 bases). Germline CDR1 SGHRS, CDR2 YFSETQ. The length of the CDR3 is 17 residues. The V gene lost 2 bases and the J gene lost 2 bases, with 16 bases spanning the gap.

The V call is TRBV23-1, the J call TRBJ2-3, with a weak D call TRBD1 (6 bases). TRBV23-1 is identified as an open reading frame with a role that is uncertain. The CDR3 covers 13 residues. V lost 6 bases and J lost 9, with 16 bases in between. The CDR3 bases are TGCGCCAGCAGAGGACAGAATTCCTGGACGCAGTATTTT. Amino acid sequence: CASRGQNSWTQYF.

This chain uses TRBV15 with TRBJ2-1; D possibly corresponds to TRBD1 (6 bases). The germline V and J ends were trimmed by 3 bases and 4 bases, with 19 bases remaining between them. CDR1 LNHNV and CDR2 YYDKDF come from the germline V gene (reference sequence). This CDR3 contains 17 residues. In nucleotides, the CDR3 is TGTGCCACCAGCAGCCCGACACAGAGGGGGAAATACAATGAGCAGTTCTTC. It translates to CATSSPTQRGKYNEQFF.

This clone turned up a few times. The V gene is TRBV4-3, the J gene TRBJ2-1, with D perhaps matching TRBD2 (6 bases). CDR1 is LGHNA, CDR2 YSLEER, per germline. V gave up 0 bases and J gave up 7 bases, with 10 bases separating them. The CDR3 runs 14 residues. The CDR3 DNA reads as TGCGCCAGCAGCCAAGATGGGGAGGTTAATGAGCAGTTCTTC. It yields the protein CASSQDGEVNEQFF.

The chain uses TRBV5-5 and TRBJ2-6, with 7 positions matching TRBD1. CDR1 and CDR2 (germline): SGHKS, YYEKEE (reference sequence). V lost 4 bases to trimming and J lost 0 bases; unmatched junction nucleotides: 4. The CDR3 extends over 16 amino acids. This chain's CDR3 is CASSIDRASGANVLTF. In DNA, the CDR3 is TGTGCCAGCAGCATCGACAGGGCCTCTGGGGCCAACGTCCTGACTTTC.

This chain links TRBV9 with TRBJ2-7; 10 nucleotides match TRBD2. Germline values: CDR1 SGDLS, CDR2 YYNGEE. Losses at the gene ends were 2 bases for V and 0 bases for J; bases not matched to a gene: 2. The CDR3 covers 15 residues. CDR3 nucleotide sequence: TGTGCCAGCAGCGTTAGCGGGGGGAACTCCTACGAGCAGTACTTC. It codes for CASSVSGGNSYEQYF.

The chain combines TRBV13 with TRBJ2-1; 13 bases align to TRBD2. V gave up 10 bases and J gave up 9 bases; unmatched junction bases: 9. Germline V gene data show CDR1 as PRHDT and CDR2 as FYEKMQ (reference sequence). This CDR3 spans 14 amino acids. For the CDR3, the DNA is TGTGCCATACCAACTAGCGGGGGGGCAAGTGAGCAGTTCTTC. Protein product: CAIPTSGGASEQFF.

The chain recombines TRBV6-4 with TRBJ2-3; 13 nucleotides align to TRBD2. Germline V gene data show CDR1 as MRHNA and CDR2 as SNTAGT. Trimming took 2 bases from V and 6 from J; bases not matched to a gene: 2. The CDR3 is made up of 15 amino acids. The CDR3 region has the DNA TGTGCCAGCAGTGACACTAGCGGGGGGGCCGATACGCAGTATTTT. It translates to CASSDTSGGADTQYF.

The CDR3 sequence is CASSLRLTEAFF. The CDR3 nucleotides read TGTGCCAGCAGCCTGAGGTTGACTGAAGCTTTCTTT. This chain connects TRBV11-1 to TRBJ1-1; the D is unclear. Germline V gene sequence: CDR1 SGHAT, CDR2 FQDESV (reference sequence). The V end lost 5 bases, the J end lost 5 bases, and 9 bases lay between the germline ends. CDR3 length: 12 amino acids. The whole variable domain, filled in from reference TRBV11-1 and TRBJ1-1, reads EAEVAQSPRYKITEKSQAVAFWCDPISGHATLYWYRQILGQGPELLVQFQDESVVDDSQLPKDRFSAERLKGVDSTLKIQPAELGDSAMYLCASSLRLTEAFFGQGTRLTVV.

The chain is built from TRBV5-5 and TRBJ2-7; unclear D gene. The CDR3 runs 12 residues. CDR1 is SGHKS, CDR2 YYEKEE, per germline (reference sequence). The V gene lost 1 base and the J gene lost 2 bases, with 4 bases spanning the gap. The CDR3 loop reads CASSLSTYEQYF. The DNA of the CDR3 is TGTGCCAGCAGCTTGTCCACCTACGAGCAGTACTTC.

V gene TRBV9 combines with J gene TRBJ2-1; D may be TRBD2 (7 bases). The CDR3 is 14 residues long. Germline CDR1 SGDLS, CDR2 YYNGEE. V was clipped by 2 bases and J by 6 bases, with 12 bases between them. DNA of the CDR3: TGTGCCAGCAGCGTGGGGGGGCCCGGCAATGAGCAGTTCTTC. Residues: CASSVGGPGNEQFF.

V gene TRBV7-3 combines with J gene TRBJ1-2; 8 nucleotides agree with TRBD1. The germline V gene encodes CDR1 SGHTA and CDR2 FQGTGA. After removal of 4 bases from V and 6 bases from J, the junction contained 4 bases not matched to a gene. The CDR3 consists of 13 residues. CDR3 coding DNA: TGTGCCAGCAGCTCCGGGACAGGACATGGCTACACCTTC. Translating it yields CASSSGTGHGYTF.

V is TRBV25-1 and J is TRBJ1-1, with D perhaps matching TRBD1 (6 bases). V lost 0 bases, J lost 4 bases, and 21 bases lay in between. Germline assignment: CDR1 MGHDK and CDR2 SYGVNS. The CDR3 length is 18 residues. The CDR3 DNA follows: TGTGCCAGCAGTGAATACTATGTTGGGGGCGCCTTCGGCACTGAAGCTTTCTTT. Its protein is CASSEYYVGGAFGTEAFF.

The chain links TRBV5-4 to TRBJ2-5; 13 bases agree with TRBD2. V dropped 4 bases and J dropped 4; count of bases not matched to a gene: 7. The CDR3 is 16 residues long. Germline V gene sequence: CDR1 SGHNT, CDR2 YYREEE (reference sequence). The CDR3 DNA sequence: TGTGCCAGCAGCCCGGGGACTAGCGGGACTTTAGAGACCCAGTACTTC. Translated, it gives CASSPGTSGTLETQYF.